One T cell receptor (beta chain) is described in this entry. What it binds is not known. This entry is derived from a study of shared clonotypes between healthy human individuals. Whole-study context: The composition of the donors was two women and a few men aged 18 to 49. Findings and caveats of the study: When naive CD4 clonotypes were compared across several donors, around 5% were shared. Though the depth was large, rarefaction showed that sorted-subset sequencing was incomplete.

Authors' methods: ImmunoSEQ output held junction-only sequences without quality scores, so filtering differed. Assay used: immunoSEQ multiplex PCR; TCRdb lists only in-frame clones, some missing. V and J calls and clone size are as listed in that table; D and trimming were resolved from the DNA. In the table there are 900,000 to 1,200,000 clones, approximately 80% of which are singletons. This CDR3 has 13 amino acids. The V end lost 8 bases, the J end lost 2 bases, and 12 bases lay between the germline ends. CDR1 is KGHSH and CDR2 is LQKENI in the germline V gene. The clonotype was recovered from a young man in good health. Some clones in this sample may be carry-over from other donors' samples. The chain recombines TRBV18 with TRBJ1-1, with D tentatively TRBD1 (5 bases). Specimen: memory CD4+ T cells from PBMCs. Subset denoted: CD45RA-negative fraction. CDR3 amino acids: CASQGAANTEAFF. In DNA form, the CDR3 reads TGTGCCAGCCAGGGAGCAGCCAACACTGAAGCTTTCTTT.